The text below deals with one TCR beta chain. Its cognate antigen is unknown. Healthy bone marrow donors supplied every sample. Germline-derived CDR1 and CDR2 are SQVTM and ANQGSEA. V was pared by 4 bases and J by 4 bases, with 7 bases of the junction left unmatched. There are 13 residues in the CDR3. This specimen comes from a study of cytomegalovirus exposure and HLA in healthy donors. The PCR ran on 60 Vbeta and 13 Jbeta primers. Measured with immunoSEQ multiplex PCR; TCRdb has only the in-frame clones, and not every one. This table holds tens of thousands of clones. Study-level points and caveats: Per a prior analysis, the majority of TCR beta V segments were productive roughly 87% or roughly 30% of the time. The study carried out a later analysis of TCR beta sequences. It associated some 17,000 of them with specific HLA alleles at a false discovery rate of 0.05.

The sequenced sample consisted of PBMCs. The TCR comes from a man aged 30 to 39 in good health and CMV-seronegative. The chain joins TRBV29-1 to TRBJ2-7, with TRBD1 identical over 7 bases. For the CDR3, the DNA is TGCAGCGTTGTCGGGACAGCTTTTTACGAGCAGTACTTC. Protein product: CSVVGTAFYEQYF.